This record concerns one TCR beta chain sequence. Its specificity is not known. The time point here: week 47, end of study. The investigators gave 300 ug of mutant IDH1 20-mer peptide in each vaccine dose, together with topical imiquimod. The method was immunoSEQ multiplex PCR; TCRdb's version includes in-frame clones alone and lacks a portion of them. The sample has tens of thousands of clones, roughly 87% seen once. These data come from a study of a mutant IDH1 vaccine in newly diagnosed glioma. Study as a whole: Initiation of the vaccine course occurred 4-6 weeks after radiotherapy alone, or alongside temozolomide cycles.

The V end was cut by 2 bases, the J end by 3 bases, with 14 bases between. CDR1 and CDR2 (germline): SGHNT, YENEEA. CDR3 length equals 15 residues. The chain recombines TRBV11-3 with TRBJ2-7; D is tentatively TRBD1 or TRBD2 (6 bases each). The specimen comprised PBMCs, sampled from a glioma patient whose treatment included an IDH1 peptide vaccine. The TCR sequence derives from a woman between 50 and 59 years old with glioma. CDR3 DNA sequence: TGTGCCAGCAGCTTATCCGGGGGCAAAATCTACGAGCAGTACTTC. Translating it yields CASSLSGGKIYEQYF.